This TCR beta chain was identified during a study of blood T cell repertoires in COVID-19. Overall study context: Acute and convalescent COVID-19 samples came from the United States, Italy and Spain. T cells, B-cell-depleted T cells, or PBMCs provided the cDNA or gDNA that served as material.

V was pared by 2 bases and J by 3 bases, with 6 bases of the junction left unmatched. CDR3 size: 16 residues. Germline V gives CDR1 LNHNV, CDR2 YYDKDF (reference sequence). Data came from immunoSEQ multiplex PCR; TCRdb stores just in-frame clones and leaves some out. The table includes about 330,000 clones, 88% detected once. The source material was PBMCs or T cells enriched from blood (not recorded which). The V call is TRBV15, the J call TRBJ2-1; 8 bases fit TRBD2. This receptor was taken from a man aged 30 to 45 who had recovered from COVID-19. The CDR3 region has the DNA TGTGCCACCAGCAGACGACCGGGACTAGGCTACAATGAGCAGTTCTTC. Its translation is CATSRRPGLGYNEQFF. Combining the CDR3 with reference TRBV15 and TRBJ2-1 gives the whole variable domain DAMVIQNPRYQVTQFGKPVTLSCSQTLNHNVMYWYQQKSSQAPKLLFHYYDKDFNNEADTPDNFQSRRPNTSFCFLDIRSPGLGDTAMYLCATSRRPGLGYNEQFFGPGTRLTVL.